This T cell receptor (beta chain) is from a study of cytomegalovirus exposure and HLA in healthy donors. Study background: HLA-typed donors contributed about 85 million unique TCRs, which were held in an early data release. Study-level findings and limits: When a later analysis compared HLA-associated TCR beta chains with equally common others, the HLA-associated chains turned out to be more clonally expanded and to have lower generation probabilities. In a later analysis, TCR beta V- and J-gene trimming showed a link to a missense DCLRE1C variant. Reportedly, a later analysis found an Asian-associated ancestry cluster had fewer N-insertions than the approximately 700-donor mean.

Per the germline V gene, CDR1 is GTSNPN and CDR2 is SVGIG (reference sequence). The CDR3 consists of 12 residues. The V end lost 4 bases, the J end lost 2 bases, and 6 bases lay between the germline ends. About this clone itself: Its antigen is not known.

Primers: 60 Vbeta forward and 13 Jbeta reverse. Generated by immunoSEQ multiplex PCR, the TCRdb table keeps only in-frame clones and is missing some. The sample holds around 150,000 clones; 66% are singletons and the top ten take 6% to 8%. The chain recombines TRBV30 with TRBJ1-3; D unresolved. Material for sequencing was PBMCs. This receptor was identified in a woman aged 60 to 75 in good health and CMV-seronegative. Here the CDR3 reads CAWISAGNTIYF. CDR3 coding DNA: TGTGCCTGGATCTCAGCTGGAAACACCATATATTTT.